This T cell receptor beta chain was identified during a study of T cells in Graves' hyperthyroidism and ophthalmopathy (dated by TCRdb to 2018 to 2020). For the study in its entirety: To identify TCR V-J signatures that set the groups apart, the researchers used a discovery cohort of more than 95 patients, made up of fewer than 50 with Graves' ophthalmopathy and 57 with stable Graves' hyperthyroidism. Whether ophthalmopathy could be predicted prospectively was tested in an independent validation cohort made up of approximately 19 hyperthyroidism patients plus 17 patients who later progressed to ophthalmopathy. The 75 to 100 discovery patients were randomly split 7:3 into training and test sets. Thyroid tissue and blood T-cell repertoires from about six Graves' hyperthyroidism patients were also compared in the study. After blood sampling, hyperthyroidism patients were treated with methimazole at a starting dose of 30 mg daily, and ophthalmopathy patients were treated with high-dose intravenous methylprednisolone. The paper reports TCR Vbeta CDR3 sequencing of approximately 130 peripheral blood samples: around 45 ophthalmopathy, 70 to 85 hyperthyroidism and 17 progressor patients.

There are 15 amino acids in the CDR3, from cysteine to phenylalanine inclusive. CDR3 DNA is the only sequence kept; it has 45 bases, read in frame from the first base. The germline V gene (reference sequence) provides CDR1 DFQATT and CDR2 SNEGSKA. V sheds 6 bases and J sheds 0 bases, leaving 17 bases between their ends. This clonotype has ten or more counts. The antigen it recognizes is unknown. Base-call qualities are not available, and no considerably larger clone is one nucleotide away. Stable Graves' hyperthyroidism was defined as the absence of progression to ophthalmopathy over 18 months of follow-up. Hyperthyroidism patients were newly diagnosed, had a disease duration of under 2 months, and were aged 18 to 65 years. Patients with uncontrolled infections, other autoimmune diseases, pregnancy or lactation were excluded. Diagnoses relied on clinical symptoms, serum thyroxine and TRAb, thyroid ultrasound and orbital computed tomography. Trizol reagent was used to extract total RNA, and RNA quality was then checked on an Agilent 2100 Bioanalyzer.

Findings and caveats that apply to the study as a whole: During validation, the model predicted progression to ophthalmopathy a median of approximately 7 months ahead of onset, with approximately 71% sensitivity and 72% to 80% specificity. In cross-validation, a model built on a 13 V-J signature told ophthalmopathy apart from stable hyperthyroidism with under 90% sensitivity and about 81% specificity, and in testing the same model reached 80%/75%. No statistical method was used to fix the sample size in advance, and group allocation was not hidden from the investigators. Blood samples also contained most of the expanded thyroid clonotypes (frequency above 0.001), which suggests that blood repertoires may reflect thyroid immune responses.

TCR beta CDR3 regions were amplified from RNA transcripts. The TCR CDR3 was subjected to a first round of RT-PCR using the HTBI primer set and the Qiagen OneStep RT-PCR kit. Libraries were constructed in a second round of multiplex PCR, after which size selection and purification were performed. The libraries were sequenced on an Illumina HiSeq2000 using paired-end 100 bp reads. The paper's processing steps were these. SOAPnuke was used to process the raw data, throwing out any read that contained adapters or uncalled bases, had a mean Phred below 15, or lacked an exact constant-primer or identifier match. High-quality paired reads were merged with COPE v1.2.5, and unique nucleotide sequences were defined as clonotypes. MiTCR v1.1 was used to align clonotypes to the IMGT TRBV, TRBD and TRBJ reference segments. Only V-J combinations with frequency above 0.0001, covering 99% to 99.2% of repertoires, were analysed. A TCS score was defined as the ratio between F50 (clonal expansion) and ExV (chaos), using BLOSUM62-based TCRdist between CDR3 peptides within each V-J. Welch's t-statistics and random forest reduced around 510 V-J features to fewer than 15, which were used in a naive Bayes classifier (R e1071). The Morisita-Horn index was used to measure how similar the thyroid and blood repertoires were. In-frame beta chains were kept once TCRdb had trimmed the public reads at Q25 with fastp and called clones with MiXCR. CDR3 protein duplicates are merged, each entry listing the most common genes and DNA. It is TCRdb's table, rather than the study itself, that gives the V and J calls and clone size. The sample table contains fewer than 750,000 distinct CDR3 sequences; only one count was recorded for around 45% of them. Approximately 7.5% of the sample is in the top ten clones.

The receptor's source is a woman under 30 with Graves' hyperthyroidism. Source material: peripheral blood or thyroid tissue (not recorded which). The chain is encoded by TRBV20-1 joined to TRBJ1-1; TRBD1 is possibly the D segment (5 matching bases). The encoded CDR3 is CSATGPQNLNTEAFF. The DNA is as follows: TGCAGTGCCACAGGACCTCAGAACCTGAACACTGAAGCTTTCTTT.